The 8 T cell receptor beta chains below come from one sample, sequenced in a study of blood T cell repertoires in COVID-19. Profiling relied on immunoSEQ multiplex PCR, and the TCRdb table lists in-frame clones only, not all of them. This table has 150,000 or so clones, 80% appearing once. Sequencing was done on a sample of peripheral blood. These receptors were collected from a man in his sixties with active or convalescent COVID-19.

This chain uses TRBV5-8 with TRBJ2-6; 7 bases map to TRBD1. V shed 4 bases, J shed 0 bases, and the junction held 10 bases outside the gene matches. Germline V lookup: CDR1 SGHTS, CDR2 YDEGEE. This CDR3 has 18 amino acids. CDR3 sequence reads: CASSPTGTVYSGANVLTF. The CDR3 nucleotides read TGTGCCAGCAGCCCAACCGGGACAGTCTACTCTGGGGCCAACGTCCTGACTTTC.

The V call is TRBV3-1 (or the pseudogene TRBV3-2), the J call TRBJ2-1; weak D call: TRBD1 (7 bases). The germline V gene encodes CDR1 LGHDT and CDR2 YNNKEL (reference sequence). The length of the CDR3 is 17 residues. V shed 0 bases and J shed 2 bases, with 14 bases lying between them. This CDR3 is CASSQDQGGVAYNEQFF. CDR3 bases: TGTGCCAGCAGCCAAGATCAGGGGGGAGTTGCCTACAATGAGCAGTTCTTC.

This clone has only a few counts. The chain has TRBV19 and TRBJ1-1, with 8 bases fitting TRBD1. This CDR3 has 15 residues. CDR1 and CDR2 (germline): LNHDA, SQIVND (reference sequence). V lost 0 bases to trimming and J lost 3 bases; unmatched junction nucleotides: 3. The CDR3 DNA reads TGTGCCAGTAGTATAGAGGACAGGGCGGACACTGAAGCTTTCTTT. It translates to CASSIEDRADTEAFF.

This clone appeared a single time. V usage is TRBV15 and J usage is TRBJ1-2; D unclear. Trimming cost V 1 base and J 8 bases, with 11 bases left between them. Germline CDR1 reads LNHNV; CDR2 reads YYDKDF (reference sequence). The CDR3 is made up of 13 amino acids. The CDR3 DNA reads TGTGCCACCAGCAGAGGAAGCCCAAAGGGCTACACCTTC. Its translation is CATSRGSPKGYTF.

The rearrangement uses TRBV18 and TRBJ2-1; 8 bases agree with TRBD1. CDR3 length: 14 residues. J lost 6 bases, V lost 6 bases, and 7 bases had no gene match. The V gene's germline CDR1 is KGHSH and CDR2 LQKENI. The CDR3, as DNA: TGTGCCAGCTCCCTCGGACAGGGAGGCAATGAGCAGTTCTTC. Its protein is CASSLGQGGNEQFF.

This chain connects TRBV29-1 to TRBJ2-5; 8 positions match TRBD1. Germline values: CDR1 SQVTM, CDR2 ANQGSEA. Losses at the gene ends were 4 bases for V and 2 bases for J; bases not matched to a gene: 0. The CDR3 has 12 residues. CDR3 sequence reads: CSVGQGQETQYF. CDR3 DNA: TGCAGCGTTGGACAGGGGCAAGAGACCCAGTACTTC.

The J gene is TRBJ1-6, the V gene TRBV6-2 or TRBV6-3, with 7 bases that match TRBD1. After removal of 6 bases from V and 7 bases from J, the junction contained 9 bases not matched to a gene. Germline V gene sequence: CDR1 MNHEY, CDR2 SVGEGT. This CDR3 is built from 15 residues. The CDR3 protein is CASSHNNRGNSPLHF. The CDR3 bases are TGTGCCAGCAGCCACAATAACAGGGGAAATTCACCCCTCCACTTT.

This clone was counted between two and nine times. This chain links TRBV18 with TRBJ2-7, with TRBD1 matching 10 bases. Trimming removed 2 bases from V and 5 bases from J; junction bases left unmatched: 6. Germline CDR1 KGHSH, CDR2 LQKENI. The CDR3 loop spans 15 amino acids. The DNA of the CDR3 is TGTGCCAGCTCACCAAACCGGGACAGGGGAGACGAGCAGTACTTC. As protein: CASSPNRDRGDEQYF. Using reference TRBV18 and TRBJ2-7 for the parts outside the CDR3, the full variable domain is NAGVMQNPRHLVRRRGQEARLRCSPMKGHSHVYWYRQLPEEGLKFMVYLQKENIIDESGMPKERFSAEFPKEGPSILRIQQVVRGDSAAYFCASSPNRDRGDEQYFGPGTRLTVT.